The present T cell receptor (beta chain) was sequenced within a study of T-cell memory formation after mild COVID-19. Study findings and constraints: CD4+ contracting clones were mainly CM and EM; CD8+ ones, EMRA.

Germline V gene sequence: CDR1 SGHTA, CDR2 FQGNSA. Germline trimming cut 3 bases from V and 9 bases from J; bases unmatched to any gene: 9. CDR3 length: 14 residues. TCRdb reprocessed the 5' RACE reads via MiXCR and lists one record per CDR3 protein. Among 300,000 or so distinct CDR3 sequences listed, approximately 16% were seen once. Regarding this clonotype: Its antigen is not identified.

V is TRBV7-2 and J is TRBJ1-1, with 8 bases fitting TRBD1. The sequencing sample was made of PBMCs or a T cell subset sorted from them (not recorded which). This TCR came from a man aged 18 to 30 who had mild COVID-19 (a few samples of this study predate the infection). Cell type and time point are not known. The CDR3 DNA reads TGTGCCAGCAGCTTGGGAGGGGACAGGATAAAAGCTTTCTTT. Translated: CASSLGGDRIKAFF. Drawing the rest from reference TRBV7-2 and TRBJ1-1, the complete variable domain is GAGVSQSPSNKVTEKGKDVELRCDPISGHTALYWYRQSLGQGLEFLIYFQGNSAPDKSGLPSDRFSAERTGGSVSTLTIQRTQQEDSAVYLCASSLGGDRIKAFFGQGTRLTVV.